The clone carrying this TCR beta chain was counted between two and nine times. Antigen specificity is unknown. A single heparinised blood sample, averaging around 120 mL, was obtained per donor. CDR1 and CDR2 (germline): MNHEY, SVGAGI. V was cut by 6 bases and J by 6 bases, with 8 bases left in between. The CDR3 totals 12 residues. The data were obtained in a study of beta chain features in type 1 diabetes. Study conclusions and caveats: In cDNA sequencing, cells with high TCR expression could be over-represented. Type 1 diabetes patients had VDJ junctions that carried fewer insertions and more deletions.

Reverse transcription of all isolated RNA meant that expressed TCRB transcripts were sequenced. Around 3.9 million reads on average were seen across naive, central memory and regulatory T cell samples. Method: immunoSEQ multiplex PCR; TCRdb's copy keeps in-frame clones and lacks some. The sample contains under 900,000 clones, about a sixth of which appear only once. The sample taken for sequencing was naive CD4+ T cells from blood. The clonotype comes from a woman under 30 in good health. The chain has TRBV6-5 and TRBJ2-2; D is undetermined. The DNA of the CDR3 is TGTGCCAGCAGCCCCTTACCCGGGGAGCTGTTTTTT. Encoded protein: CASSPLPGELFF.